Detailed here is one TCR beta chain. There is no known antigen for this receptor. Base qualities are not at hand, and no much larger clone is one base apart. These data originate in a study of identical twins listed by TCRdb under 2016. Regarding the complete study: To test whether fetal clonotypes persist, the study used deep sequencing on TCR alpha and beta repertoires from monozygotic twins, unrelated adults of various ages, and cord blood. To rule out contamination, replicate twin experiments were performed at different times with different library preparation protocols.

Based on the germline V gene, the CDR1 and CDR2 sequences are SGHVS and FNYEAQ. V drops 3 bases and J drops 4 bases, leaving 13 bases in between. The CDR3 starts with the cysteine, ends with the phenylalanine, and has 14 residues. CDR3 DNA only is kept here, 42 bases in frame from base 1. Libraries were constructed by 5' RACE. Instrument on record: Illumina HiSeq 2000. A universal primer binding site was added through template switching, and the final cDNA carried a unique molecular identifier so that TCR cDNA molecules could be counted accurately. First-strand cDNA for TCR alpha and beta chains was synthesized from specific primers in the conserved constant-segment region. To control for contamination, every cDNA library was double barcoded, receiving both a SMART-Mk sample barcode and Illumina barcodes. Two successive PCR steps introduced TruSeq adapter sequences along with Illumina sample barcodes. The Illumina HiSeq platform was used with custom primers to sequence TCR alpha and beta cDNA libraries. For the original study's pipeline: MiGEC processed the raw reads to extract unique molecular identifiers, while MiXCR was used to determine the CDR3 positions. For each individual, recombination models were inferred using an EM algorithm with the repgenHMM and IGoR tools. Shared clonotype analysis was performed with the tcR package in R, normalizing sharing by the product of cloneset sizes. To study raw recombination free of thymic and clonal selection effects, out-of-frame nonproductive sequences were analyzed. In TCRdb, the public reads were trimmed at Q25 with fastp and aligned with MiXCR, with productive beta chains retained. Identical CDR3 protein sequences are pooled into one entry, listed with their most common genes and DNA. The V and J calls, along with clone size, are taken from TCRdb and not from the paper's own processing. This sample has around 340,000 distinct CDR3 sequences in its table, and over 9% of those were observed once. The ten biggest clones cover just over 7% of the sample.

All donors were healthy Caucasians. The twin cohort consisted of three pairs of female monozygotic twins, all aged roughly 18 to 30 years. CD4+ and CD8+ T cell populations were isolated with positive isolation kits from Invitrogen. What the work shows at the level of the full study, not this receptor alone: Compared with coincidental sharing between unrelated individuals, out-of-frame TCR alpha sequences shared between twins had an excess of sequences with low generation probability. Fewer insertions were carried by abundant cord blood beta clonotypes; a weaker similar trend was observed in young adult naive repertoires, while no such trend was observed in memory repertoires. Conclusions relied on cross-sectional statistical analysis, since the same donors could not be followed over many years. In monozygotic twins, recombination models systematically underestimated out-of-frame TCR alpha sharing, but the models matched the sharing seen between unrelated individuals. The excess sharing between twins in beta out-of-frame sequences was weaker because fewer shared sequences reduced the signal-to-noise ratio. Zero-insertion analyses could be partly confounded by invariant T cells such as MAIT and iNKT, although diverse VJ usage argued against such confounding for most clonotypes.

Separately, the same data were catalogued under a study of yellow fever vaccine responses in identical twins. That second publication adds: The authors reported that the T cell response to vaccination in identical twins appeared partly convergent and partly personalized. Focusing on identical twins, the study followed the T cell clones that responded to the vaccine, and did so with precision.

Recombination linked TRBV7-6 to TRBJ2-7, with the D gene call left open. The sequence was obtained from a woman aged 18-35 years in good health. Sequencing was done on a sample of CD8+ T cells sorted from blood. CDR3 protein: CASSLSGVAYEQYF. The nucleotide sequence reads TGTGCCAGCAGCTTGAGTGGGGTGGCGTACGAGCAGTACTTC. The full variable domain, with segments outside the CDR3 supplied by the reference TRBV7-6 and TRBJ2-7 proteins, appears as GAGVSQSPRYKVTKRGQDVALRCDPISGHVSLYWYRQALGQGPEFLTYFNYEAQQDKSGLPNDRFSAERPEGSISTLTIQRTEQRDSAMYRCASSLSGVAYEQYFGPGTRLTVT.